One and the same sample provided the 7 T cell receptor beta chains below, sequenced in a study of T cells in Graves' hyperthyroidism and ophthalmopathy (dated by TCRdb to about 2019). Receptor amplification or capture employed multiplex PCR. The sample was run on an Illumina HiSeq 2000. The TCR beta CDR3 regions were amplified from RNA transcripts. The TCR CDR3 was subjected to a first round of RT-PCR using the HTBI primer set and the Qiagen OneStep RT-PCR kit. Starting from the raw public reads, TCRdb applied fastp trimming at Q25, assembled clones with MiXCR and retained in-frame beta chains. Records with the same CDR3 protein are collapsed into one entry carrying the most frequent genes and DNA. The sample table contains about 640,000 distinct CDR3 sequences; only one count was recorded for around 21% of them. In total, the top ten clones hold around a third of the sample. The sample consisted of blood. These receptors were obtained from a young man with Graves' ophthalmopathy.

The genes are TRBV27 and TRBJ2-7; 7 positions agree with TRBD1. The CDR3 has 14 residues. Germline V gives CDR1 MNHEY, CDR2 SMNVEV (reference sequence). With V trimmed by 6 bases and J by 1 base, 6 bases remained unmatched. CDR3: CASRSEGASYEQYF. CDR3 sequence (DNA): TGTGCCAGCAGAAGTGAGGGGGCATCCTACGAGCAGTACTTC.

The chain carries TRBV24-1 and TRBJ2-4, with D tentatively TRBD1 (5 bases). Looked up from germline, CDR1 is KGHDR and CDR2 is SFDVKD. The germline V and J ends were trimmed by 2 bases and 4 bases, with 8 bases remaining between them. This CDR3 is 14 amino acids long. The CDR3 DNA is TGTGCCACCAGTGATTGGTCAGGGAAAAACATTCAGTACTTC. Translated: CATSDWSGKNIQYF.

The chain uses TRBV24-1 and TRBJ2-5; TRBD1 or TRBD2 may be the D gene (5 bases each). CDR3 size: 16 residues. The germline V and J ends were trimmed by 1 base and 4 bases, with 15 bases remaining between them. Germline V gene lookup returns CDR1 KGHDR and CDR2 SFDVKD. The CDR3 loop reads CATSDFGGEGRETQYF. The CDR3 DNA sequence: TGTGCCACCAGTGATTTCGGCGGAGAGGGGCGAGAGACCCAGTACTTC.

This clonotype was seen at least ten times. The chain has TRBV2 and TRBJ1-5; 11 bases fit TRBD1. Trimming at V came to 0 bases and at J to 5 bases, leaving 3 bases not matched to a gene. The CDR3 extends over 16 amino acids. The V gene's germline CDR1 is SNHLY and CDR2 FYNNEI. This chain's CDR3 is CASSEALGQGDQPQHF. In DNA, the CDR3 is TGTGCCAGCAGTGAAGCGCTGGGACAGGGGGATCAGCCCCAGCATTTT.

This clonotype was seen more than once but under ten times. The chain combines TRBV28 with TRBJ2-5, with 9 positions matching TRBD2. Germline assignment: CDR1 MDHEN and CDR2 SYDVKM. The V and J ends lost 6 bases and 7 bases, in that order; junction bases with no gene match: 12. The CDR3 has 15 amino acids. The CDR3 DNA sequence: TGTGCCAGCAGCCCAGGGACTAGCACCCCCGGGACCCAGTACTTC. This gives the protein CASSPGTSTPGTQYF.

V gene TRBV18 combines with J gene TRBJ1-5; D may be TRBD1 (5 bases). CDR1 is KGHSH, CDR2 LQKENI, per germline. Trimming took 4 bases from V and 3 from J, leaving 10 bases between them. The CDR3 is 14 amino acids. The CDR3: CASSLTVTNQPQHF. The CDR3, as DNA: TGTGCCAGCTCACTGACAGTTACCAATCAGCCCCAGCATTTT.

This sequence joins TRBV3-1 and TRBJ2-1, with a weak D call TRBD2 (7 bases). Trimming pared 2 bases from V and 7 bases from J, leaving 15 bases between. CDR3 length equals 15 residues. Looked up from germline, CDR1 is LGHDT and CDR2 is YNNKEL (reference sequence). The CDR3 region has the DNA TGTGCCAGCAGCCAATCCGGGGGGCGGAGGAATGAGCAGTTCTTC. It yields the protein CASSQSGGRRNEQFF.